The source of this T cell receptor (beta chain) is a study of cytomegalovirus exposure and HLA in healthy donors. Primers for the PCR totalled 60 Vbeta and 13 Jbeta. Using immunoSEQ multiplex PCR, the repertoire was profiled, and TCRdb retains in-frame clones only, with some absent. The table gives under 70,000 clones; the top ten clones make up 9% to 15% of it. Trimming shortened V by 7 bases and J by 1 base, and 13 bases separated the two germline ends. The germline CDR1 and CDR2 sequences are SQVTM and ANQGSEA. This CDR3 is 13 amino acids long. This sequence originates from a woman younger than 45 in good health and CMV-seropositive. The chain joins TRBV29-1 to TRBJ1-1; D might be TRBD1 (5 bases). The specimen was PBMCs. The CDR3, as DNA: TGCAGCGCCGGGTCGGGGGGGAACACTGAAGCTTTCTTT. Protein product: CSAGSGGNTEAFF.